Here is one TCR beta chain with its context. Its specificity is unknown. V lost 7 bases and J lost 7, with 4 bases in between. The CDR3 has 10 residues. Per germline, CDR1 SNHLY and CDR2 FYNNEI. CD4+CD25+CD127- Tregs, CD4+CD25- non-Tregs, CD4 and CD8 cells were sorted. The data derive from a study of Tregs in tolerant kidney transplant recipients. Method: immunoSEQ multiplex PCR; TCRdb's copy keeps in-frame clones and lacks some. Among some 240,000 clones listed, around 82% were seen once. Study-level findings and limits: Biological reproducibility was not directly addressed, but technical replication error appeared minimal.

This TCR came from a human donor in good health. J is TRBJ2-2 and V is TRBV2; D is unclear. Sequencing used CD4+ T cells from blood. The CDR3 DNA is TGTGCCAGCAACGGCGGGGAGCTGTTTTTT. It specifies CASNGGELFF.